This paragraph covers one TCR beta chain sequence. This entry comes from a study of blood T cell repertoires in COVID-19. Study information: The study drew acute and convalescent COVID-19 samples from the United States, Italy and Spain.

Per germline, CDR1 SGHRS and CDR2 YFSETQ. V was pared by 2 bases and J by 3 bases, with 16 bases between. The CDR3 spans 16 residues. Repertoires were generated with immunoSEQ multiplex PCR, while TCRdb's copy carries only in-frame clones and drops some. The sample has 86,000 or so clones, approximately 80% seen once. The chain carries TRBV5-1 and TRBJ2-3, with D maybe TRBD2 (5 bases). Source material: peripheral blood. The sequence derives from a man in his 70s with acute or convalescent COVID-19. DNA for the CDR3: TGCGCCAGCAGCTTTGAAGAGGGAAGAGGTACAGATACGCAGTATTTT. It codes for CASSFEEGRGTDTQYF.